The sequence of this T cell receptor beta chain was determined in a study of OX40 agonist ivuxolimab in advanced cancers. Regarding the study in general: Ivuxolimab was a fully human IgG2 agonistic monoclonal antibody targeting the costimulatory receptor OX40 (CD134). Of the approximately 54 patients in dose escalation, about 19 had hepatocellular carcinoma, approximately 15 had melanoma, 9 had renal cell carcinoma and 9 had head and neck cancer. Partial responses were achieved by three dose-escalation patients, of whom one had hepatocellular carcinoma and two had cutaneous melanoma. Patients were allowed to have had prior anti-PD-1, anti-PD-L1 or anti-CTLA-4 therapy, and more than 35% of the dose-escalation patients had been treated with checkpoint inhibitors. In the dose-escalation cohort, around four fifths of patients were male, and the mean age was roughly 60 years with a range of roughly 20 to 79. The paper reports the monotherapy dose-escalation portion (N of about 50 patients) of the phase I ivuxolimab trial. Intravenous ivuxolimab was administered to patients every 2 weeks at six dose levels: 0.01, 0.1, 0.3, 1.5, 3 and 10 mg/kg. Peripheral TCRbeta sequencing aimed to test whether ivuxolimab altered TCR sequence diversity and caused clonal T-cell expansion.

Patients with a history of autoimmune disease or receiving systemic immunosuppression were excluded from the trial. Peripheral blood for TCR sequencing was drawn from every dose cohort at baseline, at cycle 4 day 1 and at cycle 7 day 1. Samples came from an open-label, multicenter, first-in-human phase I dose-escalation trial of ivuxolimab. The trial enrolled adults with locally advanced or metastatic head and neck squamous cell, hepatocellular, melanoma or renal cell carcinoma. Before TCR sequencing, CD4+ T cells and CD8+ T cells from peripheral blood were sorted into separate populations. Genomic DNA was isolated from the sorted cells so that the TCRbeta CDR3 region could be sequenced. TCRbeta CDR3 regions were sequenced using the immunoSEQ Assay. This is the immuneACCESS table as TCRdb keeps it, with only in-frame sequences that have V and J called. A part of the clones is gone; compared with another copy, unresolved V genes explain less than half, and the rest is unexplained. The sample data list 44,000 or so clones, and over 75% of these were observed just once. Around 3.4% of the sample goes to the ten largest clones.

The CDR3 spans 14 residues, from the cysteine through the phenylalanine. Just the 42-base CDR3 DNA is kept, in frame starting at base 1. The junction carries 11 bases between V and J, which are trimmed by 7 bases and 2 bases respectively. Sequences LNHDA (CDR1) and SQIVND (CDR2) are obtained from the germline V gene (reference sequence). About this clone itself: Its antigen target is currently unknown. There are no base qualities to consult, and no much larger clone falls within one base.

The study at large found these results: The antigen specificity of the peripheral T cells that underwent clonal expansion was not determined. In the 0.1-3.0 mg/kg groups, partial responders were among the patients with the lowest normalized peripheral clonal expansion, particularly in CD8+ T cells. At doses of 0.1 to 3.0 mg/kg, clonal expansion of both CD4+ and CD8+ blood T cells was observed from baseline to week 6. Low levels of normalized T-cell clonal expansion were also shown by some nonresponding patients. On average, CD8+ T cells showed more expanded clones than CD4+ T cells after ivuxolimab.

The rearranged chain carries TRBV19 and TRBJ2-2, with no reliable assignment of the D segment. This TCR was recovered from an adult with an advanced solid tumor such as melanoma, head and neck, liver or kidney cancer. The specimen comprised CD4+ or CD8+ T cells sorted from blood, sampled in a trial of the OX40 agonist ivuxolimab. CDR3 protein: CASKIRSNTGELFF. The nucleotide sequence is given as TGTGCCAGTAAGATTAGGAGTAACACCGGGGAGCTGTTTTTT.